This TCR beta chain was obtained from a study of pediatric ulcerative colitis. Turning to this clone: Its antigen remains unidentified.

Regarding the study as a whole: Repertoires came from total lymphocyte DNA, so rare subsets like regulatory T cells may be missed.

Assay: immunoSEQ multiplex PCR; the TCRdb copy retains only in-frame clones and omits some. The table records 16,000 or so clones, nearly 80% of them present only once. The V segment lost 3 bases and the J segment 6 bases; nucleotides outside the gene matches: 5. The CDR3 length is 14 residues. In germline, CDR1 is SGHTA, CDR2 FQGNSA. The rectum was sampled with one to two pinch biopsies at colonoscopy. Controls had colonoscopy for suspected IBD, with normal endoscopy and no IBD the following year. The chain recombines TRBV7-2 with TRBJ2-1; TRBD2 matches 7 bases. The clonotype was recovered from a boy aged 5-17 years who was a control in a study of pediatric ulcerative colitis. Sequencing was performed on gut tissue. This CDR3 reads CASSLARESNEQFF. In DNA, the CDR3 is TGTGCCAGCAGCTTGGCGCGGGAGTCCAATGAGCAGTTCTTC.